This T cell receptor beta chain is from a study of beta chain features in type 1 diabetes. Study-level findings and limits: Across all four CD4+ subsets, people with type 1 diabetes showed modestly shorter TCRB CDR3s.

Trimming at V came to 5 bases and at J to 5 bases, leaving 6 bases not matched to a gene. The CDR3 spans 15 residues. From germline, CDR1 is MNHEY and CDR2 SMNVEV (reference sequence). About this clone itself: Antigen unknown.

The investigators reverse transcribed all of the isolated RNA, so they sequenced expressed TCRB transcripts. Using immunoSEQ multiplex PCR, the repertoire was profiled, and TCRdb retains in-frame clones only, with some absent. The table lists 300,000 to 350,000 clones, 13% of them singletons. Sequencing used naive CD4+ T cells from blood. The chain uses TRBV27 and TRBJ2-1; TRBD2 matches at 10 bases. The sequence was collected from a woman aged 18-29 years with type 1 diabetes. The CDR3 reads CASSPLAGADNEQFF. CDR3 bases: TGTGCCAGCAGTCCGCTAGCGGGAGCAGACAATGAGCAGTTCTTC.